This TCR beta chain emerged from a study of blood T cell repertoires in COVID-19. Study overall: Sample material is recorded as cDNA or gDNA derived from T cells, B-cell-depleted T cells, or PBMCs.

The germline CDR1 and CDR2 sequences are SGHRS and YFSETQ. Trimming took 4 bases from V and 2 from J, leaving 5 bases between them. The CDR3 has 12 residues. Methods used by the authors: For nucleated cells, counts were estimated from reference gene primer amplification. TCRdb's copy holds only in-frame clones and misses some; the assay was immunoSEQ multiplex PCR. V and J calls and clone size are given by that table; D and trimming were obtained from the DNA. This repertoire shows tens of thousands of clones, about 91% found once; its top ten account for roughly 7.3%. This receptor was obtained from a man in his forties or fifties with COVID-19, enrolled during active disease. Sequencing used peripheral blood. V is TRBV5-1 and J is TRBJ2-3; TRBD2 might be the D (5 bases). The CDR3 is CASSDYTDTQYF. The CDR3 DNA follows: TGCGCCAGCAGCGACTACACAGATACGCAGTATTTT.